The present T cell receptor (beta chain) was sequenced within a study of blood T cell repertoires in COVID-19. Study in general: T cells, B-cell-depleted T cells, or PBMCs supplied cDNA or gDNA.

The CDR3 loop spans 12 amino acids. The germline V gene has CDR1 SGHTA and CDR2 FQGNSA. V lost 2 bases and J 5 bases, leaving 7 bases between the germline ends. As originally analysed: The assay estimated nucleated cells by amplifying reference gene primers. Only in-frame clones appear in the TCRdb table, and some are missing; sequencing was by immunoSEQ multiplex PCR. That table gives V, J and clone size, and the DNA gave D and trimming. This table has 250,000 or so clones, more than 65% appearing once. Two consecutive negative NP/OP PCR tests, clearance, or resolved symptoms defined Cohort 3 recovery.

The origin of this receptor is a man aged 50 to 59 who had recovered from COVID-19. Sequencing was done on a sample of PBMCs or T cells enriched from blood (not recorded which). The chain has TRBV7-2 and TRBJ2-7; D is undetermined. Written as DNA, the CDR3 is TGTGCCAGCAGCTTATCCTTCCACGAGCAGTACTTC. Amino acids: CASSLSFHEQYF.